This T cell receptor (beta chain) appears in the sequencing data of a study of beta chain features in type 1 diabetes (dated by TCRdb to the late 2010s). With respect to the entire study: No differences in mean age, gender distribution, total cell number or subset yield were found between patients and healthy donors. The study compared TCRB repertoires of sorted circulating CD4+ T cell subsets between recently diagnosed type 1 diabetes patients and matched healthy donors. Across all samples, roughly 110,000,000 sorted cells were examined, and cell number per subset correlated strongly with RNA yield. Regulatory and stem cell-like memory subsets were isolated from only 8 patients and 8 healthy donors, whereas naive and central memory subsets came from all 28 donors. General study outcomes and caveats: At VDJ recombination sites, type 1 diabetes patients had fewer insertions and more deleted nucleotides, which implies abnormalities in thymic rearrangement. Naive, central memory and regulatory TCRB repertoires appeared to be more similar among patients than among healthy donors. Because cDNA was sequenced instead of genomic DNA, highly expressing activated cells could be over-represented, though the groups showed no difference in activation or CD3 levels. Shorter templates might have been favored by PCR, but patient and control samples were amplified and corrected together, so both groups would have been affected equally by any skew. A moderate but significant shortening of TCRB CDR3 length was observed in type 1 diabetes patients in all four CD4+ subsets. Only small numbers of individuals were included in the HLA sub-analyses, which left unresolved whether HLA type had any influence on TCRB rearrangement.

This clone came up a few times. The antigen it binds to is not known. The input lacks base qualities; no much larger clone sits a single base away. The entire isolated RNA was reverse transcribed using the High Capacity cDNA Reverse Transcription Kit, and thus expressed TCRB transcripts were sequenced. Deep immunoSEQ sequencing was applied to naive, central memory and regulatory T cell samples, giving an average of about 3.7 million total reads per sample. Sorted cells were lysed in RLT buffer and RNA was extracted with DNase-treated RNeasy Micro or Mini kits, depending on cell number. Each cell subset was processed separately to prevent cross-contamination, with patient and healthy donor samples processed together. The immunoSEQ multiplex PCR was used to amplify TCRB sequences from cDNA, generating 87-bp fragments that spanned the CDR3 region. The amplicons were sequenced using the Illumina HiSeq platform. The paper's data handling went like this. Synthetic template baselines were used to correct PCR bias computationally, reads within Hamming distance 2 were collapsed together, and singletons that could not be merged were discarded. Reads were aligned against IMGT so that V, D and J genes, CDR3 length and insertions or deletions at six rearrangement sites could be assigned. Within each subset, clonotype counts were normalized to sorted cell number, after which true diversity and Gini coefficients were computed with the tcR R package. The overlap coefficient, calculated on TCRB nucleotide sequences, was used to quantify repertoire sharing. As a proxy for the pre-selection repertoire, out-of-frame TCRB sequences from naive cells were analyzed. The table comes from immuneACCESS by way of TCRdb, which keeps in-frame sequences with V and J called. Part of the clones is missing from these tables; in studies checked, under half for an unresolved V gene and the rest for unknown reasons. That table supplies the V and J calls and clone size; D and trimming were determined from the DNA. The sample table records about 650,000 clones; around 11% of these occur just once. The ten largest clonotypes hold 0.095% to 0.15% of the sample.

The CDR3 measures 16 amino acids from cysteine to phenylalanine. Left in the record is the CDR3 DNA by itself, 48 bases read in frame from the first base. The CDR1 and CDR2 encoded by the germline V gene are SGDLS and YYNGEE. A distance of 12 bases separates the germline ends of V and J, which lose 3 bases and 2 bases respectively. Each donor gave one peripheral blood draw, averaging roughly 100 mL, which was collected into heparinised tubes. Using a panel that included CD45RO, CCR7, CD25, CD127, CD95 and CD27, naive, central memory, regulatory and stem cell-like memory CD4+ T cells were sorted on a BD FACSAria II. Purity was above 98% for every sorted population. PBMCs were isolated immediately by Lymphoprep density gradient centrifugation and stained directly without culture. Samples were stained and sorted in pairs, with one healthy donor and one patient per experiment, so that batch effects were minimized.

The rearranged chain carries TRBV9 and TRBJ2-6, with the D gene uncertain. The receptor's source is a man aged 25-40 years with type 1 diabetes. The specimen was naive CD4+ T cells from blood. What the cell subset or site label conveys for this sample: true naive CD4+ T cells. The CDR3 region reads CASSALLFAGANVLTF. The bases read TGTGCCAGCAGCGCACTCCTGTTTGCTGGGGCCAACGTCCTGACTTTC.